This is a list of T cell receptor beta chains from one sample in a study of T cells in Graves' hyperthyroidism and ophthalmopathy. Each CDR3 protein is one row after TCRdb ran MiXCR on the multiplex PCR reads. The sample lists about 580,000 distinct CDR3 sequences; roughly 46% were seen once. Sequenced material: peripheral blood or thyroid tissue (not recorded which). The receptors were gathered from a woman younger than 35 with Graves' hyperthyroidism. CDR3s include the opening cysteine and the closing phenylalanine or tryptophan. The D gene is left open where the match is weak. Not every row has a clone size; where given, it reads once, few, many or a size class.

d_gene: NA; abundance: many; j_gene: TRBJ2-6; v_gene: TRBV15; CDR3nt: TGTGCCACCAGCAGAGACTTCCGCTCTGGGGCCAACGTCCTGACTTTC; CDR3aa: CATSRDFRSGANVLTF
d_gene: TRBD1; abundance: once; j_gene: TRBJ2-6; v_gene: TRBV2; CDR3nt: TGTGCCAGCAGTGAGGGACAGGTAGACGGAGAGGGATCTGGGGCCAACGTCCTGACTTTC; CDR3aa: CASSEGQVDGEGSGANVLTF
d_gene: NA; abundance: NA; j_gene: TRBJ2-5; v_gene: TRBV10-2; CDR3nt: TGCGCCAGCAGCGACCCGGGGCAAGAGACCCAGTACTTC; CDR3aa: CASSDPGQETQYF
d_gene: TRBD1; abundance: NA; j_gene: TRBJ2-3; v_gene: TRBV20-1; CDR3nt: TGCAGTGCTCCCCGACAGGGACAAGATACGCAGTATTTT; CDR3aa: CSAPRQGQDTQYF
d_gene: NA; abundance: NA; j_gene: TRBJ2-2; v_gene: TRBV7-9; CDR3nt: TGTGCCAGCAGCTTGTTGGGAGCCATGAGGTTT; CDR3aa: CASSLLGAMRF
d_gene: TRBD2; abundance: NA; j_gene: TRBJ2-1; v_gene: TRBV6-5; CDR3nt: TGTGCCAGCAGTTGGGCTAGCGGTCTCTCCTACAATGAGCAGTTCTTC; CDR3aa: CASSWASGLSYNEQFF
d_gene: TRBD1; abundance: once; j_gene: TRBJ1-4; v_gene: TRBV14; CDR3nt: TGTGCCAGCAGCCATTACGGACAGGGCACTGAAAAACTGTTTTTT; CDR3aa: CASSHYGQGTEKLFF
d_gene: NA; abundance: many; j_gene: TRBJ2-2; v_gene: TRBV7-9; CDR3nt: TGTGCCAACCACCAAAAGACAGGGAACACCGGGGAGCTGTTTTTT; CDR3aa: CANHQKTGNTGELFF
d_gene: TRBD1; abundance: NA; j_gene: TRBJ1-5; v_gene: TRBV12-5; CDR3nt: TGTGCTAGTGGTTTGGCCCAAGGACAGGGGTACGAGCAGCCCCAGCATTTT; CDR3aa: CASGLAQGQGYEQPQHF
d_gene: NA; abundance: NA; j_gene: TRBJ1-1; v_gene: TRBV2; CDR3nt: TGTGCCAGCAGTCAAAGGGAGTACACTGAAGCTTTCTTT; CDR3aa: CASSQREYTEAFF
d_gene: NA; abundance: NA; j_gene: TRBJ1-2; v_gene: TRBV5-1; CDR3nt: TGCGCCAGCAGCTATAACACCGGGGGCGGCTACACCTTC; CDR3aa: CASSYNTGGGYTF
d_gene: NA; abundance: many; j_gene: TRBJ2-7; v_gene: TRBV27; CDR3nt: TGTGCCAGCAGCTTAACGGGGAGCAACGAGCAGTACTTC; CDR3aa: CASSLTGSNEQYF
d_gene: NA; abundance: NA; j_gene: TRBJ2-7; v_gene: TRBV3-1; CDR3nt: TGTGCCAGCAGGTTGAGGGGGAGGTACGAGCAGTACTTC; CDR3aa: CASRLRGRYEQYF
d_gene: NA; abundance: once; j_gene: TRBJ2-1; v_gene: TRBV24-1; CDR3nt: TGTGCCACCAGTGATTCCGCGGTATACAATGAGCAGTTCTTC; CDR3aa: CATSDSAVYNEQFF
d_gene: TRBD1; abundance: NA; j_gene: TRBJ1-2; v_gene: TRBV19; CDR3nt: TGTGCCAGTCAACCGGGACAGAACTATGGCTACACCTTC; CDR3aa: CASQPGQNYGYTF
d_gene: NA; abundance: once; j_gene: TRBJ1-3; v_gene: TRBV3-1; CDR3nt: TGTGCCAGCAGCCACCCTAGGACAGACTCTGGAAACACCATATATTTT; CDR3aa: CASSHPRTDSGNTIYF
d_gene: NA; abundance: many; j_gene: TRBJ1-2; v_gene: TRBV29-1; CDR3nt: TGCAGCGTTGAGTCAGTTAGTTATGGCTACACCTTC; CDR3aa: CSVESVSYGYTF
d_gene: NA; abundance: NA; j_gene: TRBJ2-3; v_gene: TRBV7-2; CDR3nt: TGTGCCAGCAGCCCGGGACCGGCTGTTGATACGCAGTATTTT; CDR3aa: CASSPGPAVDTQYF
d_gene: TRBD1; abundance: NA; j_gene: TRBJ1-5; v_gene: TRBV24-1; CDR3nt: TGTGCCACCAGTGCTAGAGACCGGGACAGGGCGAATCAGCCCCAGCATTTT; CDR3aa: CATSARDRDRANQPQHF
d_gene: TRBD2; abundance: NA; j_gene: TRBJ2-7; v_gene: TRBV20-1; CDR3nt: TGCAGTGTCAGCCCAGGGCGGGAGGCCTCCTACGGGCAGTACTTC; CDR3aa: CSVSPGREASYGQYF